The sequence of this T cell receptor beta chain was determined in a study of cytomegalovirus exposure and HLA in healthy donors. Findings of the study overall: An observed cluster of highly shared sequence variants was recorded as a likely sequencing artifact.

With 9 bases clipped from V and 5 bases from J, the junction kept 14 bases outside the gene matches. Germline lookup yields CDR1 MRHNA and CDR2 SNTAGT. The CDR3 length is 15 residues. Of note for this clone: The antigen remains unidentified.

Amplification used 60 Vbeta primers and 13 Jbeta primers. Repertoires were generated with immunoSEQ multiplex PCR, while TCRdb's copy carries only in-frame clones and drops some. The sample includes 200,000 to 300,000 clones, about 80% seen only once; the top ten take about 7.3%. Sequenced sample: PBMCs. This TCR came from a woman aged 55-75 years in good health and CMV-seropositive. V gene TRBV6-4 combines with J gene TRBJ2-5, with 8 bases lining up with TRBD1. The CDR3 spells CARELYRGMRETQYF. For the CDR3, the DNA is TGTGCCAGGGAACTTTACAGGGGGATGAGGGAGACCCAGTACTTC.